Presented here are 32 T cell receptor beta chains from one specimen sequenced in a study of cytomegalovirus exposure and HLA in healthy donors. Primers included in the PCR were 60 Vbeta and 13 Jbeta primers. Sequencing was performed with immunoSEQ multiplex PCR; in TCRdb, only in-frame clones are kept and a portion is missing. The sample yields around 90,000 clones, approximately 80% seen once. The specimen sequenced was PBMCs. The receptors were sampled from a woman aged 40 to 49 in good health and CMV-seronegative.

This clone was observed once. The chain combines TRBV29-1 with TRBJ2-2, with 9 nucleotides matching TRBD2. The J segment lost 0 bases and the V segment lost 5 bases, leaving 10 bases of the junction unmatched. From germline, CDR1 is SQVTM and CDR2 ANQGSEA. This CDR3 contains 17 residues. The CDR3 spells CSVTGASGTTNTGELFF. DNA for the CDR3: TGCAGCGTTACGGGGGCTAGCGGGACGACGAACACCGGGGAGCTGTTTTTT.

This chain uses TRBV19 with TRBJ2-3; 7 bases are a match to TRBD1. The CDR3 runs 13 residues. Trimming removed 5 bases from V and 3 bases from J; junction bases left unmatched: 2. The V gene's germline CDR1 is LNHDA and CDR2 SQIVND (reference sequence). The CDR3 here is CASSAQGTDTQYF. DNA for the CDR3: TGTGCCAGTAGTGCACAGGGGACAGATACGCAGTATTTT.

Written as DNA, the CDR3 is TGTGCCCCAGGGGGACGTATGGCAGATACGCAGTATTTT. This codes for CAPGGRMADTQYF. The V call is TRBV6-4, the J call TRBJ2-3, with 7 bases matching TRBD1. The junction had 9 bases not matched to a gene; V was cut back by 11 bases and J by 4 bases. Germline loops: CDR1 MRHNA, CDR2 SNTAGT. The CDR3 runs to 13 residues.

V and J are TRBV29-1 and TRBJ1-4; no reliable D call. V shed 4 bases and J shed 8 bases, with 11 bases lying between them. Germline CDR1 reads SQVTM; CDR2 reads ANQGSEA. The CDR3 length is 12 residues. The CDR3 loop is CSVGEVDEKLFF. For the CDR3, the DNA is TGCAGCGTTGGGGAGGTTGACGAAAAACTGTTTTTT.

The genes are TRBV23-1 and TRBJ2-5, with a tentative D call TRBD2 (6 bases). TRBV23-1 is filed as an ORF, its function uncertain. This CDR3 spans 16 amino acids. Trimming stripped 7 bases from V and 5 bases from J, with 23 bases between. This CDR3 reads CASTLMGQGGRETQYF. The CDR3 coding sequence is TGCGCCAGCACCCTTATGGGGCAGGGAGGTCGGGAGACCCAGTACTTC.

The chain links TRBV19 to TRBJ2-2; TRBD2 is a possible D gene (5 bases). Per germline, CDR1 LNHDA and CDR2 SQIVND (reference sequence). This CDR3 is built from 14 residues. V gave up 7 bases and J gave up 8 bases, with 17 bases separating them. CDR3 sequence reads: CASNSEQPGGELFF. Here the CDR3 DNA reads TGTGCCAGTAATTCCGAGCAACCGGGGGGGGAGCTGTTTTTT.

The chain employs TRBV7-8 and TRBJ2-7, with 11 bases that match TRBD2. The CDR3 is made up of 15 amino acids. Germline V gene lookup returns CDR1 SGHVS and CDR2 FQNEAQ. Trimming took 3 bases from V and 2 from J; bases not matched to a gene: 3. The chain's CDR3 is CASSLGLAATYEQYF. The CDR3 bases are TGTGCCAGCAGCTTGGGACTAGCGGCCACCTACGAGCAGTACTTC.

The genes are TRBV28 and TRBJ1-1; a weak D match, TRBD1 (5 bases). Between the trimmed V and J ends, which lost 3 bases and 8 bases, there was a span of 10 bases. The CDR3 has 12 residues. Germline-derived CDR1 and CDR2 are MDHEN and SYDVKM. The CDR3 nucleotides read TGTGCCAGCAGTTTGACAGAGAGGGAAGCTTTCTTT. This codes for CASSLTEREAFF.

The chain links TRBV5-1 to TRBJ2-1; D ambiguous. V gave up 3 bases and J gave up 6 bases, with 13 bases separating them. Germline lookup yields CDR1 SGHRS and CDR2 YFSETQ. This CDR3 has 14 residues. CDR3 sequence: CASSSGLSGNEQFF. CDR3 in DNA: TGCGCCAGCAGCTCCGGGTTGTCGGGCAATGAGCAGTTCTTC.

The genes are TRBV5-1 and TRBJ2-1, with unresolved D. CDR1 and CDR2 from the germline V gene are SGHRS and YFSETQ. The V end was cut by 5 bases, the J end by 0 bases, with 12 bases between. There are 15 residues in the CDR3. CDR3 nucleotide sequence: TGCGCCAGCAGTCCCGCAGGTAGCTCCTACAATGAGCAGTTCTTC. Translated, it gives CASSPAGSSYNEQFF.

This clone has just a few counts. The chain recombines TRBV6-5 with TRBJ2-7; unclear D gene. CDR3 length equals 13 residues. CDR1 is MNHEY and CDR2 is SVGAGI in the germline V gene. V was shortened by 6 bases and J by 6 bases, with 15 bases between the two germline ends. The CDR3 bases are TGTGCCAGCAGCCCCCCCGCCGGGTCCGAGCAGTACTTC. Protein sequence: CASSPPAGSEQYF.

This sequence joins TRBV29-1 and TRBJ1-2; 7 nucleotides line up with TRBD1. This CDR3 spans 13 amino acids. Germline V gene sequence: CDR1 SQVTM, CDR2 ANQGSEA. The trim removed 4 bases at V and 8 bases at J, leaving 10 bases unmatched. CDR3 sequence: CSVGTDRAGGYTF. In DNA form, the CDR3 reads TGCAGCGTTGGAACAGACAGGGCGGGAGGCTACACCTTC.

This chain connects TRBV15 to TRBJ1-2; TRBD1 is a possible D gene (5 bases). Trimming pared 2 bases from V and 5 bases from J, leaving 15 bases between. Germline loops: CDR1 LNHNV, CDR2 YYDKDF (reference sequence). This CDR3 comprises 15 residues. In nucleotides, the CDR3 is TGTGCCACCAGCAGACCCATCGGGGGATCGTATGGCTACACCTTC. This codes for CATSRPIGGSYGYTF.

The chain has TRBV29-1 and TRBJ1-1, with unresolved D. This CDR3 region has 16 residues. V lost 2 bases, J lost 0 bases, and 16 bases lay in between. Germline CDR1 SQVTM, CDR2 ANQGSEA. The CDR3 spells CSVENYGEALNTEAFF. CDR3 coding DNA: TGCAGCGTTGAAAATTACGGCGAGGCACTGAACACTGAAGCTTTCTTT.

The chain links TRBV7-2 to TRBJ1-5, with 9 bases identical to TRBD1. Germline lookup yields CDR1 SGHTA and CDR2 FQGNSA. The CDR3 totals 15 residues. V shed 4 bases, J shed 4 bases, and the junction held 5 bases outside the gene matches. This CDR3 reads CASSSGTGRNQPQHF. In DNA, the CDR3 is TGTGCCAGCAGCTCCGGGACAGGGAGGAATCAGCCCCAGCATTTT.

The chain recombines TRBV7-8 with TRBJ1-1; D remains ambiguous. This CDR3 has 13 residues. V shed 5 bases and J shed 2 bases, with 9 bases lying between them. Germline CDR1 SGHVS, CDR2 FQNEAQ. CDR3: CASSPQVNTEAFF. Here the CDR3 DNA reads TGTGCCAGCAGCCCGCAGGTAAACACTGAAGCTTTCTTT.

CDR3 protein: CASSTSGRLSGTQYF. The CDR3 nucleotides read TGTGCCAGCAGTACTAGCGGGAGGCTCTCGGGGACCCAGTACTTC. The chain combines TRBV5-4 with TRBJ2-5, with 12 bases lining up with TRBD2. CDR1 and CDR2 from the germline V gene are SGHNT and YYREEE (reference sequence). This CDR3 has 15 residues. Trimming cost V 5 bases and J 7 bases; bases outside gene matches: 9.

The chain combines TRBV11-2 with TRBJ2-3, with TRBD2 identical over 14 bases. Germline CDR1 reads SGHAT; CDR2 reads FQNNGV. The CDR3 is 15 amino acids. Trimming at V came to 3 bases and at J to 4 bases, leaving 0 bases not matched to a gene. CDR3 in DNA: TGTGCCAGCAGCTTGACTAGCGGGAGGGCAGATACGCAGTATTTT. Translating it yields CASSLTSGRADTQYF.

The gene calls are TRBV19 and TRBJ2-7; 9 bases fit TRBD2. J gave up 6 bases and V 6 bases, and 15 bases lay outside the gene matches. CDR3 size: 16 residues. Germline CDR1 LNHDA, CDR2 SQIVND (reference sequence). The CDR3 DNA follows: TGTGCCAGTAGACATCTTAGCGGCGGGAGGGTGATCGAGCAGTACTTC. Translated: CASRHLSGGRVIEQYF.

This clone was detected once. J is TRBJ1-5 and V is TRBV2, with D maybe TRBD1 (5 bases). Trimming left V 2 bases short and J 4 bases short, with 12 bases between. Germline CDR1 SNHLY, CDR2 FYNNEI. CDR3 length: 15 residues. CDR3 residues: CASSEQGGRNQPQHF. The CDR3 region has the DNA TGTGCCAGCAGTGAACAGGGAGGTAGGAATCAGCCCCAGCATTTT.

This clone has a single count. V usage is TRBV5-1 and J usage is TRBJ2-5; D is perhaps TRBD2 (6 bases). This CDR3 spans 14 amino acids. Germline CDR1 reads SGHRS; CDR2 reads YFSETQ. Trimming took 4 bases from V and 2 from J, leaving 12 bases between them. Here the CDR3 DNA reads TGCGCCAGCAGCGGCGGGGAAATTCAAGAGACCCAGTACTTC. Amino acids: CASSGGEIQETQYF.

The V and J genes are TRBV19 and TRBJ2-1; 8 nucleotides line up with TRBD2. In germline, CDR1 is LNHDA, CDR2 SQIVND (reference sequence). The CDR3 spans 15 residues. V was clipped by 0 bases and J by 7 bases; unmatched bases: 5. The CDR3 sequence: CASSIEQAGANEQFF. CDR3 nucleotide sequence: TGTGCCAGTAGTATAGAACAAGCGGGGGCGAATGAGCAGTTCTTC.

The chain employs TRBV10-3 and TRBJ2-5, with D unresolved. Germline CDR1 reads ENHRY; CDR2 reads SYGVKD. This CDR3 is 13 amino acids long. V lost 4 bases and J lost 3, with 9 bases in between. DNA for the CDR3: TGTGCCATCAGTGTACTACCAAAAGAGACCCAGTACTTC. This sequence encodes CAISVLPKETQYF.

This clone was counted once. The genes are TRBV27 and TRBJ1-5; 9 bases align to TRBD1. V dropped 2 bases and J dropped 7; count of bases not matched to a gene: 9. The CDR3 has 16 amino acids. Germline CDR1 is MNHEY and CDR2 is SMNVEV (reference sequence). The CDR3 nucleotides read TGTGCCAGCAGTTTAAAGCCGGGACAGGGTCGACAGCCCCAGCATTTT. Amino acids: CASSLKPGQGRQPQHF.

This clone was observed a handful of times. The rearrangement uses TRBV7-8 and TRBJ2-7, with 7 bases aligning to TRBD1. This CDR3 spans 14 amino acids. V shed 3 bases, J shed 5 bases, and the junction held 7 bases outside the gene matches. Germline V lookup: CDR1 SGHVS, CDR2 FQNEAQ. CDR3 residues: CASSFGTAANEQYF. The CDR3 DNA reads as TGTGCCAGCAGCTTCGGGACAGCTGCGAACGAGCAGTACTTC.

The V call is TRBV18, the J call TRBJ1-5; TRBD1 is a possible D gene (6 bases). The ends were cut back, 3 bases at V and 16 bases at J, with 19 bases in the middle. The CDR3 extends over 13 amino acids. Germline V gene data show CDR1 as KGHSH and CDR2 as LQKENI. This chain's CDR3 is CASSPVLVGGLHF. In DNA form, the CDR3 reads TGTGCCAGCTCACCGGTATTGGTGGGGGGGCTACATTTT.

The chain has TRBV9 and TRBJ2-5, with 11 bases fitting TRBD2. Losses at the gene ends were 3 bases for V and 4 bases for J; bases not matched to a gene: 11. This CDR3 has 17 amino acids. Germline CDR1 reads SGDLS; CDR2 reads YYNGEE. The CDR3: CASSDPRSGRGGETQYF. The DNA of the CDR3 is TGTGCCAGCAGCGACCCTCGTAGCGGGAGGGGTGGAGAGACCCAGTACTTC.

The CDR3 reads CSVETQGDTDTQYF. CDR3 nucleotide sequence: TGCAGCGTTGAAACGCAGGGGGACACAGATACGCAGTATTTT. The V gene is TRBV29-1, the J gene TRBJ2-3; 7 positions match TRBD1. Trimming removed 2 bases from V and 2 bases from J; junction bases left unmatched: 4. Germline V gene sequence: CDR1 SQVTM, CDR2 ANQGSEA. This CDR3 has 14 amino acids.

The chain uses TRBV25-1 and TRBJ1-2; D uncertain. The CDR3 consists of 12 residues. Germline lookup yields CDR1 MGHDK and CDR2 SYGVNS. Between the trimmed V and J ends, which lost 1 base and 4 bases, there was a span of 4 bases. The CDR3: CASSEWSYGYTF. Written as DNA, the CDR3 is TGTGCCAGCAGTGAATGGAGCTATGGCTACACCTTC.

This clone came up a few times. The V gene is TRBV19, the J gene TRBJ1-5, with D possibly TRBD1 on 5 matching bases. The V gene lost 3 bases and the J gene lost 0 bases, with 6 bases spanning the gap. CDR3 size: 14 residues. In germline, CDR1 is LNHDA, CDR2 SQIVND (reference sequence). The CDR3, as DNA: TGTGCCAGTAGTATTGGACATAGCAATCAGCCCCAGCATTTT. Residues: CASSIGHSNQPQHF.

This clone was observed once. This chain connects TRBV19 to TRBJ1-5, with 8 positions matching TRBD1. V lost 4 bases, J lost 5 bases, and 4 bases stayed unmatched. The CDR3 is made up of 14 amino acids. Per germline, CDR1 LNHDA and CDR2 SQIVND (reference sequence). This chain's CDR3 is CASSTGTGYQPQHF. The DNA of the CDR3 is TGTGCCAGTAGTACCGGGACAGGATATCAGCCCCAGCATTTT.

The genes are TRBV2 and TRBJ1-1; TRBD1 matches 11 bases. Per germline, CDR1 SNHLY and CDR2 FYNNEI. This CDR3 has 16 amino acids. The ends lost 4 bases at V and 4 bases at J; junction bases unmatched: 8. CDR3 sequence (DNA): TGTGCCAGCAGTGCTTGGGGGACAGGGGGTGGCACTGAAGCTTTCTTT. This sequence encodes CASSAWGTGGGTEAFF. Full variable domain (missing parts from reference TRBV2 and TRBJ1-1): EPEVTQTPSHQVTQMGQEVILRCVPISNHLYFYWYRQILGQKVEFLVSFYNNEISEKSEIFDDQFSVERPDGSNFTLKIRSTKLEDSAMYFCASSAWGTGGGTEAFFGQGTRLTVV.